These 24 T cell receptor beta chains originate from one sample sequenced in a study of blood T cell repertoires in COVID-19. Produced via immunoSEQ multiplex PCR; TCRdb's table is partial and in-frame only. Among a few hundred thousand clones, approximately 81% were seen once, and the ten largest hold under 3.5%. The sequencing sample was made of peripheral blood. These receptor sequences come from a woman aged 18-29 years with acute or convalescent COVID-19.

The V and J genes are TRBV5-4 and TRBJ2-7; TRBD1 matches 11 bases. The CDR3 runs 16 residues. With 3 bases clipped from V and 5 bases from J, the junction kept 10 bases outside the gene matches. Germline V lookup: CDR1 SGHNT, CDR2 YYREEE (reference sequence). In nucleotides, the CDR3 is TGTGCCAGCAGCTCCGGACAGGGGGCTTTACCCCACGAGCAGTACTTC. Its translation: CASSSGQGALPHEQYF.

The chain carries TRBV4-3 and TRBJ2-7, with D tentatively TRBD2 (6 bases). V was shortened by 3 bases and J by 3 bases, with 21 bases between the two germline ends. The CDR3 totals 17 residues. Germline CDR1 LGHNA, CDR2 YSLEER. CDR3 in DNA: TGCGCCAGCAGCCACGCCTTCGGGACTGGTCTAAACTACGAGCAGTACTTC. It yields the protein CASSHAFGTGLNYEQYF.

This sequence joins TRBV5-6 and TRBJ2-3; the match to TRBD1 covers 7 bases. V dropped 5 bases and J dropped 3; count of bases not matched to a gene: 9. The CDR3 sequence is 15 residues long. Germline V gene data show CDR1 as SGHDT and CDR2 as YYEEEE. CDR3 protein: CASRLGRGYTDTQYF. DNA for the CDR3: TGTGCCAGCAGGCTCGGCAGGGGGTATACAGATACGCAGTATTTT.

This clone was found many times. Other DNA sequences in this sample translate to the same CDR3. The chain links TRBV5-1 to TRBJ2-7; possibly TRBD2 for D (5 bases). Trimming shortened V by 0 bases and J by 2 bases, and 9 bases separated the two germline ends. Germline V gives CDR1 SGHRS, CDR2 YFSETQ. CDR3 size: 14 residues. CDR3 in amino acids: CASSLVVAPYEQYF. As DNA, the CDR3 is TGCGCCAGCAGCTTGGTTGTAGCGCCCTACGAGCAGTACTTC.

The chain recombines TRBV7-6 with TRBJ2-1; D perhaps matches TRBD1 (7 bases). The germline CDR1 and CDR2 sequences are SGHVS and FNYEAQ. The CDR3 totals 18 residues. V was pared by 4 bases and J by 4 bases, with 23 bases between. CDR3 sequence: CASSWGGGGGSYYNEQFF. CDR3 DNA sequence: TGTGCCAGCAGCTGGGGTGGCGGAGGGGGCAGTTATTACAATGAGCAGTTCTTC.

The chain recombines TRBV6-2 or TRBV6-3 with TRBJ1-1, with 10 bases lining up with TRBD1. Germline CDR1 is MNHEY and CDR2 is SVGEGT. This CDR3 has 13 amino acids. Trimming cost V 5 bases and J 11 bases; bases outside gene matches: 8. The CDR3 loop is CASSTGTGAKAFF. Here the CDR3 DNA reads TGTGCCAGCAGTACCGGGACAGGGGCCAAGGCTTTCTTT.

The rearrangement uses TRBV25-1 and TRBJ1-1, with 9 nucleotides matching TRBD1. This CDR3 contains 17 residues. V dropped 3 bases and J dropped 0; count of bases not matched to a gene: 8. Germline V gene data show CDR1 as MGHDK and CDR2 as SYGVNS. In nucleotides, the CDR3 is TGTGCCAGCAGTGACGGACAGGGGCTCCTCCTGAACACTGAAGCTTTCTTT. Translation: CASSDGQGLLLNTEAFF.

The genes are TRBV30 and TRBJ1-2; tentatively, D is TRBD1 (6 bases). CDR1 is GTSNPN and CDR2 is SVGIG in the germline V gene (reference sequence). Between the trimmed V and J ends, which lost 8 bases and 1 base, there was a span of 17 bases. This CDR3 is built from 14 residues. CDR3 sequence reads: CALKTGPFNYGYTF. The CDR3 nucleotides read TGTGCCCTAAAGACAGGTCCCTTTAACTATGGCTACACCTTC.

V and J are TRBV6-5 and TRBJ1-6, with TRBD1 as a possible D gene (5 bases). V gave up 2 bases and J gave up 5 bases, with 13 bases separating them. Per the germline V gene, CDR1 is MNHEY and CDR2 is SVGAGI. This CDR3 has 16 amino acids. CDR3 sequence: CASSYGAGTHNSPLHF. The CDR3 region has the DNA TGTGCCAGCAGTTACGGCGCGGGGACTCATAATTCACCCCTCCACTTT.

V usage is TRBV30 and J usage is TRBJ1-1; 9 bases match TRBD1. CDR3 size: 13 residues. V lost 6 bases and J lost 1; bases outside the gene matches: 3. Germline V gives CDR1 GTSNPN, CDR2 SVGIG (reference sequence). The CDR3 sequence: CACWGQGNTEAFF. In DNA form, the CDR3 reads TGTGCCTGCTGGGGACAGGGGAACACTGAAGCTTTCTTT.

This chain links TRBV9 with TRBJ1-6; a possible D gene is TRBD1 (5 bases). V lost 3 bases, J lost 7 bases, and 5 bases lay in between. Germline V lookup: CDR1 SGDLS, CDR2 YYNGEE. The CDR3 totals 12 residues. The DNA of the CDR3 is TGTGCCAGCAGCGGACAGAATTCACCCCTCCACTTT. Its translation: CASSGQNSPLHF.

The rearrangement links TRBV27 to TRBJ2-7; 8 bases map to TRBD1. Germline V gives CDR1 MNHEY, CDR2 SMNVEV (reference sequence). The CDR3 has 16 amino acids. Trimming cost V 6 bases and J 4 bases; bases outside gene matches: 14. The CDR3 region has the DNA TGTGCCAGCAGCCTGGTTACAGGGGGACCTGTGTACGAGCAGTACTTC. The encoded protein is CASSLVTGGPVYEQYF.

This clone was detected only a few times. The chain joins TRBV19 to TRBJ2-5; TRBD2 might be the D (6 bases). The CDR3 length is 12 residues. Trimming left V 3 bases short and J 5 bases short, with 7 bases between. Germline assignment: CDR1 LNHDA and CDR2 SQIVND (reference sequence). The chain's CDR3 is CASSIRGETQYF. The CDR3 nucleotides are TGTGCCAGTAGTATCCGGGGGGAGACCCAGTACTTC.

The chain joins TRBV4-3 to TRBJ1-6; 8 bases fit TRBD1. This CDR3 is 15 amino acids long. V was pared by 4 bases and J by 6 bases, with 5 bases of the junction left unmatched. The V gene's germline CDR1 is LGHNA and CDR2 YSLEER. CDR3 sequence reads: CASSRDRSFNSPLHF. The CDR3 DNA reads TGCGCCAGCAGCCGGGACAGGTCGTTTAATTCACCCCTCCACTTT.

The gene calls are TRBV5-1 and TRBJ2-1; D is ambiguous. Per the germline V gene, CDR1 is SGHRS and CDR2 is YFSETQ. The V end lost 0 bases, the J end lost 6 bases, and 7 bases lay between the germline ends. The CDR3 is made up of 13 amino acids. CDR3 sequence (DNA): TGCGCCAGCAGCTTGGGGCAGTCCAATGAGCAGTTCTTC. It codes for CASSLGQSNEQFF.

This clone was seen a few times. The chain uses TRBV18 and TRBJ2-7; weak D call: TRBD1 (5 bases). The germline CDR1 and CDR2 sequences are KGHSH and LQKENI. The length of the CDR3 is 14 residues. V was cut by 2 bases and J by 7 bases, with 15 bases left in between. The CDR3 DNA reads as TGTGCCAGCTCACCAAAAAAGGGGTATAGGGAGCAGTACTTC. Encoded protein: CASSPKKGYREQYF.

Concerning this clone itself: Additional DNA sequences in this sample encode the identical CDR3. The chain recombines TRBV5-6 with TRBJ2-3; 12 nucleotides line up with TRBD1. The length of the CDR3 is 15 residues. Germline CDR1 reads SGHDT; CDR2 reads YYEEEE. V lost 4 bases to trimming and J lost 5 bases; unmatched junction nucleotides: 5. The CDR3 protein is CASSTGTGGEDTQYF. The CDR3, as DNA: TGTGCCAGCAGCACCGGGACAGGGGGCGAAGATACGCAGTATTTT.

The CDR3 sequence: CASSYSGSGGIQYF. For the CDR3, the DNA is TGTGCCAGCAGTTACTCCGGGAGCGGTGGCATTCAGTACTTC. The V gene is TRBV6-2 or TRBV6-3, the J gene TRBJ2-4; possibly TRBD2 for D (6 bases). Looked up from germline, CDR1 is MNHEY and CDR2 is SVGEGT. The V end lost 0 bases, the J end lost 9 bases, and 12 bases lay between the germline ends. The CDR3 is 14 residues long.

The chain carries TRBV4-2 and TRBJ2-3; 8 nucleotides line up with TRBD2. The CDR3 has 15 amino acids. V lost 1 base to trimming and J lost 5 bases; unmatched junction nucleotides: 5. CDR1 and CDR2 (germline): LGHNA, YNFKEQ. This CDR3 reads CASSQGSSGKDTQYF. In nucleotides, the CDR3 is TGTGCCAGCAGCCAAGGTAGTAGCGGGAAAGATACGCAGTATTTT.

V usage is TRBV29-1 and J usage is TRBJ2-7; D might be TRBD1 (6 bases). Germline V gives CDR1 SQVTM, CDR2 ANQGSEA. The CDR3 length is 12 residues. Trimming stripped 4 bases from V and 7 bases from J, with 14 bases between. This CDR3 reads CSVVDRQWEQYF. CDR3 coding DNA: TGCAGCGTTGTAGACAGGCAGTGGGAGCAGTACTTC.

The chain carries TRBV29-1 and TRBJ2-1; 8 bases agree with TRBD1. After removal of 7 bases from V and 9 bases from J, the junction contained 8 bases not matched to a gene. There are 12 residues in the CDR3. Germline assignment: CDR1 SQVTM and CDR2 ANQGSEA. In DNA, the CDR3 is TGCAGCGCGAGGGACAGGCGGGGTGAGCAGTTCTTC. Translating gives CSARDRRGEQFF.

The genes are TRBV6-2 or TRBV6-3 and TRBJ2-1, with 11 bases matching TRBD1. This CDR3 comprises 16 residues. With 6 bases clipped from V and 7 bases from J, the junction kept 11 bases outside the gene matches. CDR1 is MNHEY, CDR2 SVGEGT, per germline. CDR3 sequence reads: CASSPAGTGGRNEQFF. In nucleotides, the CDR3 is TGTGCCAGCAGCCCTGCCGGGACAGGGGGGAGGAATGAGCAGTTCTTC.

The chain uses TRBV10-1 and TRBJ2-1, with TRBD2 matching 12 bases. The CDR3 runs to 16 residues. Looked up from germline, CDR1 is WNHNN and CDR2 is SYGVQD (reference sequence). V was pared by 3 bases and J by 2 bases, with 2 bases of the junction left unmatched. The DNA of the CDR3 is TGCGCCAGCAGTGACCTAGCGGGAGGGACCTACAATGAGCAGTTCTTC. Amino acids: CASSDLAGGTYNEQFF.

In DNA form, the CDR3 reads TGTGCCAGCAGTTTACCGCTGGTCCCACGGAGGTTCTTC. It translates to CASSLPLVPRRFF. The chain recombines TRBV12-3 or TRBV12-4 with TRBJ2-1; no reliable D call. The CDR3 has 13 amino acids. The V end lost 2 bases, the J end lost 15 bases, and 17 bases lay between the germline ends.